This TCR beta chain derives from a study of T cells in Graves' hyperthyroidism and ophthalmopathy. This clonotype was seen more than once but under ten times. RNA transcripts provided the source from which TCR beta CDR3 regions were amplified. The HTBI primer set served for first-round RT-PCR of the TCR CDR3. TCRdb ran MiXCR on the multiplex PCR reads and lists one entry per CDR3 protein. The sample carries around 290,000 distinct CDR3 sequences, approximately 12% recorded once. Patients showing uncontrolled infection, other autoimmune disease, pregnancy or lactation were ineligible. Each diagnosis was grounded in clinical symptoms, serum thyroxine and TRAb, thyroid ultrasound, and orbital computed tomography. Sequencing was carried out using blood. The sequence came from a woman aged 30 to 39 with Graves' hyperthyroidism that later progressed to Graves' ophthalmopathy.

The CDR3, as DNA: TGTGCCAGCCGTCCAAAAGGGACAGGGCGCACAGATACGCAGTATTTT. Amino acids: CASRPKGTGRTDTQYF. The chain couples TRBV4-2 to TRBJ2-3; 9 nucleotides agree with TRBD1. The length of the CDR3 is 16 residues. The germline CDR1 and CDR2 sequences are LGHNA and YNFKEQ. The V and J ends lost 8 bases and 1 base, in that order; junction bases with no gene match: 10.